The entry below gives a single TCR beta chain sequence along with its context. Its antigen remains unknown. This sample is part of a study of shared clonotypes between healthy human individuals. TCRdb keeps only in-frame clones here, not all; method: immunoSEQ multiplex PCR. This sample carries about 1 million clones, roughly 80% of them seen once, and the ten largest clones take approximately 1.5%. General study points: Clonotypes which were not shared had lower generation probabilities than clonotypes that all four donors shared. Naive CD4 clonotypes were shared across several donors at 4.5% to 6.5%.

Trimming left V 6 bases short and J 5 bases short, with 7 bases between. CDR3 length: 11 residues. Germline CDR1 and CDR2: MGHDK and SYGVNS. The material sequenced was memory CD4+ T cells sorted from blood. The sample's subset: CD45RA-negative fraction. This sequence joins TRBV25-1 and TRBJ1-2; no clear D. The source is a man aged 18 to 30 in good health. CDR3 coding DNA: TGTGCCAGCAGCCAGGAGTATGGCTACACCTTC. This translates into CASSQEYGYTF.